The 2 T cell receptor beta chains below were found in one sample sequenced in a study of blood T cell repertoires in COVID-19. The assay was immunoSEQ multiplex PCR, and TCRdb's table has in-frame clones only and misses some. The sample shows 200,000 to 250,000 clones, about 86% of them seen only once. Material: peripheral blood. The origin of the receptors is a woman in her 50s with COVID-19, enrolled during active disease.

The rearrangement links TRBV6-6 to TRBJ2-7; 7 bases are a match to TRBD1. From germline, CDR1 is MNHNY and CDR2 SVGAGI (reference sequence). Unmatched junction bases numbered 3, after V lost 5 bases and J lost 2 bases. The CDR3 is made up of 13 amino acids. This CDR3 is CASSRGQPYEQYV. The DNA for the CDR3 is TGTGCCAGCAGTCGGGGACAGCCCTACGAGCAGTACGTC.

The chain combines TRBV7-9 with TRBJ1-2; maybe TRBD1 (5 bases). This CDR3 region has 16 residues. Germline-derived CDR1 and CDR2 are SEHNR and FQNEAQ (reference sequence). Trimming removed 1 base from V and 3 bases from J, with 15 bases in between. The DNA of the CDR3 is TGTGCCAGCAGCTTAGACGGGGGGTGGGCAGACTATGGCTACACCTTC. Protein: CASSLDGGWADYGYTF.